The 10 T cell receptor beta chains below come from one sample, sequenced in a study of cytomegalovirus exposure and HLA in healthy donors. PCR primers comprised 60 Vbeta and 13 Jbeta primers. Clones were read by immunoSEQ multiplex PCR, and TCRdb kept only the in-frame ones, dropping some. The sample shows about 180,000 clones, more than 60% of them seen only once. Sample: PBMCs. These TCRs come from a human donor in good health.

The chain is built from TRBV7-2 and TRBJ1-6; D gene ambiguous. The germline CDR1 and CDR2 sequences are SGHTA and FQGNSA. With 2 bases removed from V and 9 bases from J, the gap between germline ends came to 14 bases. The CDR3 is 15 residues long. This CDR3 reads CASSLFGRDSSPLHF. Written as DNA, the CDR3 is TGTGCCAGCAGCTTATTTGGACGGGATTCTTCACCCCTCCACTTT.

V is TRBV18 and J is TRBJ1-1; D is ambiguous. V lost 3 bases, J lost 1 base, and 12 bases lay in between. The germline gives CDR1 KGHSH, CDR2 LQKENI. This CDR3 has 15 amino acids. The CDR3 DNA follows: TGTGCCAGCTCACCGGGCAATCCGACGAACACTGAAGCTTTCTTT. Residues: CASSPGNPTNTEAFF.

J is TRBJ2-3 and V is TRBV19; D is perhaps TRBD1 (6 bases). V was shortened by 3 bases and J by 3 bases, with 10 bases between the two germline ends. Germline V lookup: CDR1 LNHDA, CDR2 SQIVND (reference sequence). The CDR3 totals 14 residues. This CDR3 reads CASSMDRITDTQYF. DNA for the CDR3: TGTGCCAGTAGTATGGACAGAATTACAGATACGCAGTATTTT.

This clone was counted a single time. This sequence joins TRBV5-1 and TRBJ2-1; 13 bases are shared with TRBD2. Germline V gene lookup returns CDR1 SGHRS and CDR2 YFSETQ. This CDR3 region has 15 residues. Trimming removed 7 bases from V and 6 bases from J; junction bases left unmatched: 7. The CDR3 here is CASEGTSGVVNEQFF. The CDR3 DNA reads as TGCGCCAGCGAAGGGACTAGCGGGGTTGTCAATGAGCAGTTCTTC.

CDR3 nucleotide sequence: TGTGCCAGCAGCTTGGGGTCGGGGGAAGGAGGCAATCAGCCCCAGCATTTT. The encoded protein is CASSLGSGEGGNQPQHF. The V and J genes are TRBV7-9 and TRBJ1-5; TRBD1 might be the D (5 bases). The CDR3 covers 17 residues. In germline, CDR1 is SEHNR, CDR2 FQNEAQ (reference sequence). Deletions cut 3 bases from V and 2 bases from J, with 17 bases between. Supplemented by reference TRBV7-9 and TRBJ1-5, the full variable domain reads DTGVSQNPRHKITKRGQNVTFRCDPISEHNRLYWYRQTLGQGPEFLTYFQNEAQLEKSRLLSDRFSAERPKGSFSTLEIQRTEQGDSAMYLCASSLGSGEGGNQPQHFGDGTRLSIL.

This chain uses TRBV2 with TRBJ1-1; D is perhaps TRBD1 (5 bases). Germline V gene data show CDR1 as SNHLY and CDR2 as FYNNEI. V lost 7 bases to trimming and J lost 1 base, with 19 bases between them. The CDR3 extends over 16 amino acids. CDR3 nucleotides: TGTGCCAGCACGGATCGAGAGGGGAGGGGGAACACTGAAGCTTTCTTT. This codes for CASTDREGRGNTEAFF.

The chain couples TRBV6-5 to TRBJ1-3; D is undetermined. CDR3 length: 13 amino acids. Germline assignment: CDR1 MNHEY and CDR2 SVGAGI. The V end was cut by 7 bases, the J end by 0 bases, with 7 bases between. CDR3 in DNA: TGTGCCAGCACCAAATCCTCTGGAAACACCATATATTTT. As protein: CASTKSSGNTIYF.

V and J are TRBV6-4 and TRBJ2-3; 11 bases are shared with TRBD2. The V gene end was trimmed by 0 bases and the J gene end by 6 bases; junction bases not matched to a gene: 2. The length of the CDR3 is 15 residues. The germline V gene has CDR1 MRHNA and CDR2 SNTAGT. CDR3 loop: CASSDSASGGDTQYF. Written as DNA, the CDR3 is TGTGCCAGCAGTGACTCGGCTAGCGGGGGGGATACGCAGTATTTT.

The genes are TRBV15 and TRBJ2-5; a possible D gene is TRBD1 (6 bases). The V gene lost 0 bases and the J gene lost 5 bases, with 16 bases spanning the gap. Germline V gives CDR1 LNHNV, CDR2 YYDKDF (reference sequence). The CDR3 extends over 16 amino acids. The CDR3, as DNA: TGTGCCACCAGCAGAGATCTGTCAGGGGTGGGGGAGACCCAGTACTTC. Protein product: CATSRDLSGVGETQYF. The full variable domain, rest sourced from reference TRBV15 and TRBJ2-5, is DAMVIQNPRYQVTQFGKPVTLSCSQTLNHNVMYWYQQKSSQAPKLLFHYYDKDFNNEADTPDNFQSRRPNTSFCFLDIRSPGLGDTAMYLCATSRDLSGVGETQYFGPGTRLLVL.

V usage is TRBV25-1 and J usage is TRBJ1-4; TRBD1 aligns across 9 bases. Germline V lookup: CDR1 MGHDK, CDR2 SYGVNS. The CDR3 has 16 residues. V lost 3 bases to trimming and J lost 8 bases; unmatched junction nucleotides: 10. In DNA, the CDR3 is TGTGCCAGCAGTGACGGCTTTCGGACAGGGGTGGAAAAACTGTTTTTT. This codes for CASSDGFRTGVEKLFF. The variable domain in full, with the rest retrieved from reference TRBV25-1 and TRBJ1-4, is EADIYQTPRYLVIGTGKKITLECSQTMGHDKMYWYQQDPGMELHLIHYSYGVNSTEKGDLSSESTVSRIRTEHFPLTLESARPSHTSQYLCASSDGFRTGVEKLFFGSGTQLSVL.